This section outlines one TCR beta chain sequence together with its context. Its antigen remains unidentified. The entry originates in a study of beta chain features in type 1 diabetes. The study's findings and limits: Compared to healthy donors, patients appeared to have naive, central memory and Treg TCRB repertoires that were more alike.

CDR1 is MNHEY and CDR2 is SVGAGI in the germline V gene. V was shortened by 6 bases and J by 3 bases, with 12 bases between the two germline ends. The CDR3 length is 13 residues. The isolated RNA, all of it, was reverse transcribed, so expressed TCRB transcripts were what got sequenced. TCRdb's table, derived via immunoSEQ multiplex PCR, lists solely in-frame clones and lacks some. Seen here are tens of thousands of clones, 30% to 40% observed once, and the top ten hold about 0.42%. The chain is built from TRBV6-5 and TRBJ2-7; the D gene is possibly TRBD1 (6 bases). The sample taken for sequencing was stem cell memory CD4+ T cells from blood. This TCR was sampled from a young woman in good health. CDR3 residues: CASRSPDSYEQYF. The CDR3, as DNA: TGTGCCAGCAGATCACCGGACAGCTACGAGCAGTACTTC.